The clone carrying this TCR beta chain showed up just a few times. Its specificity is not known. Germline V gene sequence: CDR1 KGHSH, CDR2 LQKENI. The CDR3 spans 14 residues. V was trimmed by 2 bases and J by 4 bases, leaving 9 bases between them. Participants had chemo-refractory metastatic non-small-cell lung cancer and were treated with focal radiation plus ipilimumab CTLA-4 blockade. This sample was included in a study of radiotherapy plus CTLA-4 blockade in lung cancer. Study at large: Disease control reached 31%, with objective responses in approximately 17%. Points from the study as a whole: In blood, early T cell clone dynamics reportedly predicted response best, together with interferon-beta. Once radiotherapy plus ipilimumab had been given, TCR clones derived from tumor expanded in blood.

Sequencing used immunoSEQ multiplex PCR; TCRdb keeps in-frame clones, though not all of them. The data hold roughly 88,000 clones, with around four fifths observed a single time. The chain combines TRBV18 with TRBJ1-5, with D possibly being TRBD1 (5 bases). The source is a human donor with non-small cell lung cancer who had stable disease on radiotherapy plus ipilimumab. The sample was peripheral blood, taken from a patient treated with radiotherapy plus ipilimumab. The CDR3 bases are TGTGCCAGCTCACCAGACAGCACGAATCAGCCCCAGCATTTT. Residues: CASSPDSTNQPQHF.